The rows below give T cell receptor beta chains drawn from one sample of a study of blood T cells in healthy people across ages. Via MiXCR, TCRdb re-called the 5' RACE reads, giving one row per CDR3 protein. The table records hundreds of thousands of distinct CDR3 sequences, roughly 32% of them present only once. Sequencing was performed on blood. Source of these receptors: a woman at least 80 years old in good health. Each CDR3 is given with its conserved first and last residue. The order of the fields is J gene, clone size, V gene, CDR3 length, D gene, CDR3 protein, CDR3 DNA. The D gene is left open where the match is weak. The size entry is marked missing in some rows and otherwise reads once, few, many or a size class.

>TRBJ2-3|many|TRBV5-5|15|-
CASSSYTSSTDTQYF
TGTGCCAGCAGCTCTTACACCTCTAGCACAGATACGCAGTATTTT
>TRBJ1-5|few|TRBV29-1|13|-
CSVESQGGQPQHF
TGCAGCGTTGAGAGTCAGGGAGGTCAGCCCCAGCATTTT
>TRBJ2-7|-|TRBV27|13|-
CASAFGDGNEQYF
TGTGCCAGCGCCTTTGGGGACGGGAATGAGCAGTACTTC
>TRBJ2-5|-|TRBV20-1|13|TRBD2
CSIASGGRETQYF
TGCAGTATCGCTAGCGGGGGGCGAGAGACCCAGTACTTC
>TRBJ2-3|many|TRBV20-1|15|-
CSASYGGGPADTQYF
TGCAGTGCTAGTTATGGGGGGGGGCCCGCAGATACGCAGTATTTT
>TRBJ2-5|many|TRBV30|12|-
CAFQTYQETQYF
TGTGCCTTTCAGACGTACCAAGAGACCCAGTACTTC
>TRBJ1-6|many|TRBV4-1|16|-
CASSQGLGGANSPLHF
TGCGCCAGCAGCCAAGGCCTGGGGGGGGCCAATTCACCCCTCCACTTT
>TRBJ1-1|few|TRBV10-3|13|-
CAITIDRNTEAFF
TGTGCCATCACTATAGACAGGAACACTGAAGCTTTCTTT
>TRBJ2-2|few|TRBV6-5|18|TRBD2
CASSYSLLAGLDTGELFF
TGTGCCAGCAGTTACTCCTTACTAGCGGGGCTCGACACCGGGGAGCTGTTTTTT
>TRBJ2-5|once|TRBV28|13|-
CASSPRVIETQYF
TGTGCCAGCAGCCCCCGGGTCATCGAGACCCAGTACTTC
>TRBJ1-2|many|TRBV9|15|-
CASSVGTVPNYGYTF
TGTGCCAGCAGCGTAGGAACAGTCCCTAACTATGGCTACACCTTC
>TRBJ2-3|many|TRBV30|14|-
CAWSGGHRGDTQYF
TGTGCCTGGAGTGGGGGACACCGAGGAGATACGCAGTATTTT
>TRBJ2-7|many|TRBV7-2|12|-
CASRGGPREQYF
TGTGCCAGCAGGGGGGGCCCACGCGAGCAGTACTTC
>TRBJ2-3|many|TRBV3-1|16|-
CASSQGNGGPPDTQYF
TGTGCCAGCAGCCAAGGGAACGGGGGCCCACCGGATACGCAGTATTTT
>TRBJ1-2|many|TRBV20-1|15|-
CSAARQRGANYGYTF
TGCAGTGCTGCTCGCCAAAGGGGCGCTAACTATGGCTACACCTTC
>TRBJ2-3|many|TRBV14|15|-
CASSQRGPSTDTQYF
TGTGCCAGCAGCCAGCGGGGGCCTAGCACAGATACGCAGTATTTT
>TRBJ2-5|many|TRBV4-2|17|-
CASSQGRTAGGEETQYF
TGTGCCAGCAGCCAAGGGAGGACAGCCGGAGGGGAAGAGACCCAGTACTTC
>TRBJ2-7|many|TRBV7-2|15|-
CASSVVTDSSYEQYF
TGTGCCAGCAGCGTAGTGACGGATAGCTCCTACGAGCAGTACTTC
>TRBJ2-4|-|TRBV24-1|15|-
CATSGTVSGQNIQYF
TGTGCCACCAGTGGGACAGTTTCAGGCCAAAACATTCAGTACTTC
>TRBJ2-7|many|TRBV15|13|-
CATRGTGTYEQYF
TGTGCCACCAGGGGGACTGGCACCTACGAGCAGTACTTC
>TRBJ2-2|-|TRBV15|14|-
CATSRGGNTGERFF
TGTGCCACCAGCAGAGGCGGGAACACCGGGGAGCGGTTTTTT
>TRBJ1-2|many|TRBV12-3/TRBV12-4|13|-
CASSFRSRGGYTF
TGTGCCAGCAGTTTCCGGTCCAGGGGTGGCTACACCTTC
>TRBJ2-7|few|TRBV18|17|-
CASSPQGGVGDYNEQYF
TGTGCCAGCTCACCCCAAGGGGGCGTGGGGGACTACAATGAGCAGTACTTC
>TRBJ2-7|many|TRBV25-1|15|TRBD2
CATQTRGAVRLEQYF
TGTGCCACCCAAACGCGGGGGGCCGTACGACTCGAGCAGTACTTC
>TRBJ2-1|-|TRBV6-2/TRBV6-3|13|TRBD2
CASVKLAGNEQFF
TGTGCCAGCGTGAAGCTAGCGGGAAATGAGCAGTTCTTC
>TRBJ2-1|many|TRBV2|15|-
CASSTRRSSYNEQFF
TGTGCCAGCAGTACGAGAAGAAGCTCCTACAATGAGCAGTTCTTC
>TRBJ2-3|-|TRBV7-9|16|TRBD2
CASSSPGGGGTDTQYF
TGTGCCAGCAGCTCCCCGGGGGGGGGAGGCACAGATACGCAGTATTTT
>TRBJ2-2|-|TRBV3-1|15|-
CASSQDGTFSGELFF
TGTGCCAGCAGCCAAGATGGGACCTTTTCCGGGGAGCTGTTTTTT
>TRBJ2-4|many|TRBV6-1|17|-
CASSDGLRSLAKNIQYF
TGTGCCAGCAGTGACGGTCTAAGATCGCTAGCCAAAAACATTCAGTACTTC
>TRBJ1-1|-|TRBV30|13|-
CAWTGGVRTEAFF
TGTGCCTGGACCGGGGGGGTGAGGACTGAAGCTTTCTTT
>TRBJ1-3|few|TRBV28|12|-
CASSLRGATIYF
TGTGCCAGCAGTTTGCGGGGGGCCACCATATATTTT
>TRBJ2-7|-|TRBV4-1|17|TRBD1
CASSQDHRGGGTYEQYF
TGCGCCAGCAGCCAAGATCATCGAGGGGGCGGCACCTACGAGCAGTACTTC
>TRBJ1-6|many|TRBV13|16|-
CASSLGRDLGGSPLHF
TGTGCCAGCAGCTTAGGCCGTGATTTAGGGGGTTCACCCCTCCACTTT
>TRBJ1-1|-|TRBV12-3/TRBV12-4|11|-
CASSLITEAFF
TGTGCCAGCAGTTTAATCACTGAAGCTTTCTTT
>TRBJ2-7|-|TRBV10-3|13|-
CAISGAGTYEQYF
TGTGCCATCAGTGGGGCAGGAACCTACGAGCAGTACTTC
>TRBJ1-1|-|TRBV5-4|14|-
CASSPRLENTEAFF
TGTGCCAGCAGCCCTCGCCTGGAGAACACTGAAGCTTTCTTT
>TRBJ1-1|-|TRBV7-9|19|TRBD1
CASSLDFGSLGQGSTEAFF
TGTGCCAGCAGCTTAGATTTTGGATCTCTGGGACAGGGGAGCACTGAAGCTTTCTTT
>TRBJ1-2|many|TRBV6-1|17|TRBD1
CASSERPGQKLNYGYTF
TGTGCCAGCAGTGAAAGGCCGGGACAGAAACTTAACTATGGCTACACCTTC
>TRBJ2-5|many|TRBV5-6|16|TRBD1
CASSLLGQGRQETQYF
TGTGCCAGCAGCTTACTGGGACAGGGGCGACAAGAGACCCAGTACTTC
>TRBJ1-6|many|TRBV7-8|15|-
CASSLASQGASPLHF
TGTGCCAGCAGCTTAGCGTCCCAGGGCGCTTCACCCCTCCACTTT
>TRBJ1-5|-|TRBV2|12|-
CASVGDNQPQHF
TGTGCCAGCGTAGGGGATAATCAGCCCCAGCATTTT
>TRBJ1-1|-|TRBV20-1|13|-
CSASGTVGTEAFF
TGCAGTGCCTCCGGGACGGTGGGAACTGAAGCTTTCTTT
>TRBJ1-2|many|TRBV30|14|-
CAWAIQGTVYGYTF
TGTGCCTGGGCTATTCAGGGTACTGTCTATGGCTACACCTTC
>TRBJ1-1|few|TRBV7-3|15|-
CASSPTSGFYTEAFF
TGTGCCAGCAGTCCCACCTCAGGGTTTTACACTGAAGCTTTCTTT
>TRBJ2-5|many|TRBV27|15|-
CASSLVGLGVETQYF
TGTGCCAGCAGTTTAGTAGGGCTAGGTGTGGAGACCCAGTACTTC
>TRBJ2-3|many|TRBV20-1|15|-
CSAHGGGGPTDTQYF
TGCAGTGCCCACGGGGGTGGGGGACCCACAGATACGCAGTATTTT
>TRBJ1-2|many|TRBV6-6|14|-
CASTYRTENYGYTF
TGTGCCAGCACCTACCGGACGGAAAACTATGGCTACACCTTC
>TRBJ1-5|many|TRBV18|14|-
CASSPGGRNQPQHF
TGTGCCAGCTCACCAGGGGGCCGCAATCAGCCCCAGCATTTT
>TRBJ2-4|many|TRBV10-3|16|-
CAISESGSLAKNIQYF
TGTGCCATCAGTGAGTCCGGGAGCCTCGCCAAAAACATTCAGTACTTC
>TRBJ1-6|many|TRBV20-1|16|TRBD1
CSARGSGGQYNSPLHF
TGCAGTGCTAGGGGCTCAGGGGGCCAGTATAATTCACCCCTCCACTTT
>TRBJ2-5|many|TRBV5-6|16|-
CASSSPAGWRQETQYF
TGTGCCAGCAGCTCTCCCGCGGGGTGGCGACAAGAGACCCAGTACTTC
>TRBJ2-5|once|TRBV5-1|12|-
CASARGQETQYF
TGCGCCAGCGCCAGGGGCCAAGAGACCCAGTACTTC
>TRBJ1-2|many|TRBV6-5|11|-
CASTQGFGYTF
TGTGCCAGCACCCAAGGTTTTGGCTACACCTTC
>TRBJ2-3|many|TRBV20-1|14|-
CSAATGLDTDTQYF
TGCAGTGCTGCTACAGGGTTGGACACAGATACGCAGTATTTT
>TRBJ1-6|many|TRBV7-8|18|-
CASSSSTNGNSYNSPLHF
TGTGCCAGCAGTTCTAGTACAAACGGGAACTCCTATAATTCACCCCTCCACTTT
>TRBJ2-1|many|TRBV27|15|TRBD2
CASRGGTTYYNEQFF
TGTGCCAGCAGGGGAGGGACTACTTACTACAATGAGCAGTTCTTC
>TRBJ1-5|-|TRBV27|15|-
CASSPWGDEDQPQHF
TGTGCCAGCAGTCCCTGGGGGGACGAAGATCAGCCCCAGCATTTT
>TRBJ2-1|many|TRBV12-3/TRBV12-4|14|TRBD2
CASSLNSGAREQFF
TGTGCCAGCAGTTTAAATAGCGGGGCACGGGAGCAGTTCTTC
>TRBJ1-6|-|TRBV7-2|16|TRBD1
CASSLGQGRNNSPPHF
TGTGCCAGCAGCTTAGGACAGGGACGGAATAATTCACCCCCCCACTTT
>TRBJ2-7|few|TRBV30|11|TRBD1
CARGQGSEQYF
TGTGCCAGGGGACAGGGCAGCGAGCAGTACTTC